Each of the 9 T cell receptor beta chains below was sequenced from the same sample in a study of graft-versus-host responses after intestinal transplantation. Here immunoSEQ multiplex PCR was the method, and the copy in TCRdb shows in-frame clones only, minus some. The sample contains roughly 60,000 clones, approximately 90% of which appear only once. Sequences were derived from PBMCs, sampled around 120 days after intestinal transplantation. The receptors were gathered from a human patient who received an intestinal transplant, so some T cells may come from the graft donor.

The rearrangement uses TRBV5-8 and TRBJ2-2; the D is unclear. V lost 0 bases to trimming and J lost 8 bases, with 8 bases between them. Germline-derived CDR1 and CDR2 are SGHTS and YDEGEE. There are 13 residues in the CDR3. The CDR3 loop reads CASSLVGKGELFF. The CDR3 region has the DNA TGTGCCAGCAGCTTGGTTGGGAAAGGGGAGCTGTTTTTT.

The chain uses TRBV4-1 and TRBJ2-3, with 16 bases aligning to TRBD2. V was pared by 3 bases and J by 4 bases, with 7 bases of the junction left unmatched. Germline V lookup: CDR1 MGHRA, CDR2 YSYEKL. The CDR3 extends over 18 amino acids. In nucleotides, the CDR3 is TGCGCCAGCAGCCAGGGGACTAGCGGGGGGGCTTTCGCAGATACGCAGTATTTT. Translating it yields CASSQGTSGGAFADTQYF.

The chain combines TRBV7-3 with TRBJ1-2; D not certain. Germline CDR1 reads SGHTA; CDR2 reads FQGTGA. This CDR3 is built from 8 residues. V was trimmed by 7 bases and J by 9 bases, leaving 3 bases between them. DNA of the CDR3: TGTGCCAGCAACCGCTACACCTTC. The encoded protein is CASNRYTF.

The chain couples TRBV29-1 to TRBJ2-7; D uncertain. CDR1 and CDR2 from the germline V gene are SQVTM and ANQGSEA. CDR3 length: 12 residues. The germline V and J ends were trimmed by 4 bases and 6 bases, with 13 bases remaining between them. The CDR3, as DNA: TGCAGCGTTGTCATACAGCCTGGCGAGCAGTACTTC. Translating it yields CSVVIQPGEQYF.

This chain connects TRBV11-2 to TRBJ1-2; D unresolved. The CDR3 has 13 residues. The V gene lost 3 bases and the J gene lost 8 bases, with 13 bases spanning the gap. Germline CDR1 reads SGHAT; CDR2 reads FQNNGV. For the CDR3, the DNA is TGTGCCAGCAGCTTCGACTTCACCGGGGGCTACACCTTC. This codes for CASSFDFTGGYTF.

The chain uses TRBV27 and TRBJ2-7; 8 nucleotides line up with TRBD1. Germline-derived CDR1 and CDR2 are MNHEY and SMNVEV (reference sequence). V lost 5 bases, J lost 7 bases, and 13 bases stayed unmatched. The CDR3 spans 15 residues. CDR3 in DNA: TGTGCCAGCAGTCCGATCCCGGACAGGGTCGGGGAGCAGTACTTC. Encoded protein: CASSPIPDRVGEQYF.

This chain connects TRBV7-9 to TRBJ2-7, with D uncertain. The V and J ends lost 4 bases and 3 bases respectively, with 13 bases between them. Per germline, CDR1 SEHNR and CDR2 FQNEAQ (reference sequence). The CDR3 covers 14 residues. CDR3 in DNA: TGTGCCAGCAGCTCTCCATTACTATTCTACGAGCAGTACTTC. Translating it yields CASSSPLLFYEQYF.

The chain combines TRBV7-8 with TRBJ2-3, with D unresolved. CDR1 SGHVS and CDR2 FQNEAQ come from the germline V gene. V lost 5 bases and J lost 7, with 16 bases in between. The CDR3 has 14 amino acids. The CDR3: CASSPREPFYTQYF. The DNA of the CDR3 is TGTGCCAGCAGCCCACGAGAGCCCTTCTATACGCAGTATTTT.

The V call is TRBV7-2, the J call TRBJ2-3, with 11 bases identical to TRBD2. V was clipped by 4 bases and J by 3 bases; unmatched bases: 3. The CDR3 consists of 15 residues. The V gene's germline CDR1 is SGHTA and CDR2 FQGNSA. This chain's CDR3 is CASSYLAGGTDTQYF. The CDR3 bases are TGTGCCAGCAGCTATTTAGCGGGAGGGACAGATACGCAGTATTTT.